A single sample is the source of the 19 T cell receptor beta chains below, sequenced in a study of blood T cell repertoires in COVID-19. Clones were sequenced by immunoSEQ multiplex PCR, and TCRdb holds only the in-frame ones, with some missing. The repertoire includes approximately 280,000 clones, approximately 86% of them detected once, and less than 2.5% sits in the top ten. Sequences were obtained from peripheral blood. These receptors all come from a woman under 40 who had recovered from COVID-19.

The genes are TRBV24-1 and TRBJ2-1, with a weak D call TRBD2 (5 bases). Trimming cost V 4 bases and J 4 bases, with 7 bases left between them. The CDR3 consists of 13 residues. The germline gives CDR1 KGHDR, CDR2 SFDVKD. The CDR3 DNA is TGTGCCACCAGTGAGGGGAGTTACAATGAGCAGTTCTTC. Protein: CATSEGSYNEQFF.

The chain is built from TRBV4-3 and TRBJ2-1, with D maybe TRBD2 (6 bases). Deletions cut 2 bases from V and 4 bases from J, with 12 bases between. Per the germline V gene, CDR1 is LGHNA and CDR2 is YSLEER. This CDR3 comprises 15 residues. This CDR3 reads CASSQYGSGYNEQFF. In DNA form, the CDR3 reads TGCGCCAGCAGCCAATACGGGAGTGGTTACAATGAGCAGTTCTTC.

The chain is built from TRBV30 and TRBJ1-6, with D uncertain. Germline CDR1 and CDR2: GTSNPN and SVGIG (reference sequence). CDR3 length: 16 residues. The V end lost 0 bases, the J end lost 6 bases, and 15 bases lay between the germline ends. The CDR3 DNA follows: TGTGCCTGGAGTGTAGGGCCCCAAGGAGGTAATTCACCCCTCCACTTT. It is translated as CAWSVGPQGGNSPLHF.

In its sample, this clone was seen once. The chain joins TRBV7-2 to TRBJ1-2; no clear D gene. The CDR3 contains 13 residues. CDR1 SGHTA and CDR2 FQGNSA come from the germline V gene. Trimming took off 7 bases at V and 9 bases at J, with 18 bases between the two ends. The CDR3 here is CASNADTLASYTF. The CDR3 DNA reads as TGTGCCAGCAACGCTGACACCCTGGCGAGCTACACCTTC.

The rearrangement joins TRBV24-1 to TRBJ1-1, with 7 bases identical to TRBD1. The CDR3 is 13 amino acids. CDR1 and CDR2 (germline): KGHDR, SFDVKD. The trim removed 7 bases at V and 1 base at J, leaving 2 bases unmatched. CDR3 loop: CATRQGRNTEAFF. The CDR3, as DNA: TGTGCCACCAGACAGGGGCGGAACACTGAAGCTTTCTTT.

In this sample, this clone turned up a few times. The chain combines TRBV7-2 with TRBJ1-4; 7 bases line up with TRBD1. The V gene end was trimmed by 5 bases and the J gene end by 7 bases; junction bases not matched to a gene: 10. CDR3 size: 15 residues. Germline V gene sequence: CDR1 SGHTA, CDR2 FQGNSA. The CDR3 spells CASSRSQGGGEKLFF. Written as DNA, the CDR3 is TGTGCCAGCAGCCGCTCCCAGGGGGGAGGTGAAAAACTGTTTTTT.

This chain links TRBV6-5 with TRBJ1-3; 8 bases are a match to TRBD1. The V gene's germline CDR1 is MNHEY and CDR2 SVGAGI. The CDR3 contains 14 residues. Trimming took 5 bases from V and 8 from J; bases not matched to a gene: 8. CDR3 residues: CASSRMTGVDTIYF. DNA of the CDR3: TGTGCCAGCAGTCGCATGACAGGGGTGGACACCATATATTTT.

The J gene is TRBJ1-5, the V gene TRBV6-6, with D possibly being TRBD1 (6 bases). The CDR3 loop spans 14 amino acids. Germline CDR1 and CDR2: MNHNY and SVGAGI (reference sequence). V shed 2 bases and J shed 4 bases, with 9 bases lying between them. Written as DNA, the CDR3 is TGTGCCAGCAGTTACGTGGACAGAAATCAGCCCCAGCATTTT. Amino acids: CASSYVDRNQPQHF.

V is TRBV28 and J is TRBJ2-6, with 9 bases identical to TRBD1. Germline CDR1 reads MDHEN; CDR2 reads SYDVKM. The CDR3 is 17 residues long. Trimming took 4 bases from V and 4 from J; bases not matched to a gene: 8. The CDR3 DNA reads TGTGCCAGCAGTTCCGGGACAGGGTTAGGCGGGGCCAACGTCCTGACTTTC. Residues: CASSSGTGLGGANVLTF.

A few counts support this clone. The V call is TRBV5-1, the J call TRBJ2-7; the D gene is possibly TRBD2 (6 bases). This CDR3 has 16 amino acids. Germline assignment: CDR1 SGHRS and CDR2 YFSETQ. V shed 2 bases and J shed 4 bases, with 19 bases lying between them. In nucleotides, the CDR3 is TGCGCCAGCAGCTTAATAGGCGGGGCCCTGAATTACGAGCAGTACTTC. It is translated as CASSLIGGALNYEQYF.

This clone was observed a few times. Within the sample, other DNA sequences also encode this same CDR3. The chain is built from TRBV19 and TRBJ2-1, with a weak D call TRBD2 (6 bases). V was trimmed by 6 bases and J by 0 bases, leaving 6 bases between them. CDR1 and CDR2 (germline): LNHDA, SQIVND (reference sequence). The CDR3 has 13 amino acids. CDR3 sequence: CASSGSSYNEQFF. The CDR3 coding sequence is TGTGCCAGTAGCGGGAGCTCCTACAATGAGCAGTTCTTC.

This clone was observed a single time. The gene calls are TRBV3-1 (or the pseudogene TRBV3-2) and TRBJ2-1, with D perhaps matching TRBD1 (6 bases). The germline V and J ends were trimmed by 7 bases and 3 bases, with 13 bases remaining between them. The CDR3 covers 14 residues. Germline CDR1 is LGHDT and CDR2 is YNNKEL (reference sequence). CDR3 DNA: TGTGCCAGCACCCCGGGACAAAGCTACAATGAGCAGTTCTTC. This gives the protein CASTPGQSYNEQFF.

Points on this clone: Other DNA sequences in this sample translate to the same CDR3. The chain links TRBV11-2 to TRBJ2-2; D remains unclear. V gave up 3 bases and J gave up 3 bases, with 8 bases separating them. The germline V gene encodes CDR1 SGHAT and CDR2 FQNNGV. The CDR3 extends over 14 amino acids. The CDR3 DNA sequence: TGTGCCAGCAGCTTGTCAGGATACACCGGGGAGCTGTTTTTT. It is translated as CASSLSGYTGELFF.

The gene calls are TRBV10-3 and TRBJ1-1; 8 bases are a match to TRBD1. The CDR3 is 14 residues long. The junction had 6 bases not matched to a gene; V was cut back by 5 bases and J by 4 bases. The V gene's germline CDR1 is ENHRY and CDR2 SYGVKD. As DNA, the CDR3 is TGTGCCATCAGTCTCGGACAGGGAAGCACTGAAGCTTTCTTT. As protein: CAISLGQGSTEAFF.

The genes are TRBV4-2 and TRBJ2-1; D might be TRBD2 (6 bases). Per the germline V gene, CDR1 is LGHNA and CDR2 is YNFKEQ. V lost 0 bases, J lost 12 bases, and 15 bases lay in between. The CDR3 length is 14 residues. The CDR3 region is CASSQDRAGLGQFF. CDR3 DNA: TGTGCCAGCAGCCAAGATCGGGCGGGGCTAGGGCAGTTCTTC.

This clone has a handful of counts. This chain uses TRBV3-1 (or the pseudogene TRBV3-2) with TRBJ2-2, with D uncertain. This CDR3 spans 12 amino acids. Looked up from germline, CDR1 is LGHDT and CDR2 is YNNKEL (reference sequence). Trimming took off 9 bases at V and 4 bases at J, with 9 bases between the two ends. In DNA form, the CDR3 reads TGTGCCAGAGACACGTCCACCGGGGAGCTGTTTTTT. Translated, it gives CARDTSTGELFF.

Worth noting for this clone: This CDR3 is also generated by other DNA sequences in the sample. The chain links TRBV20-1 to TRBJ2-5; D perhaps matches TRBD2 (5 bases). V lost 3 bases and J 3 bases, leaving 5 bases between the germline ends. The CDR3 has 11 residues. Germline lookup yields CDR1 DFQATT and CDR2 SNEGSKA (reference sequence). The CDR3: CSASGEETQYF. CDR3 coding DNA: TGCAGTGCTAGCGGGGAAGAGACCCAGTACTTC.

The rearrangement uses TRBV27 and TRBJ2-3; 11 bases are shared with TRBD2. The CDR3 runs 16 residues. The V gene end was trimmed by 6 bases and the J gene end by 2 bases; junction bases not matched to a gene: 7. Germline lookup yields CDR1 MNHEY and CDR2 SMNVEV (reference sequence). As DNA, the CDR3 is TGTGCCAGCAGCCCGGGACTAGCGGTACCCACAGATACGCAGTATTTT. Translated: CASSPGLAVPTDTQYF.

The chain joins TRBV7-2 to TRBJ1-5; no reliable D call. This CDR3 is built from 15 residues. Deletions cut 0 bases from V and 4 bases from J, with 10 bases between. The germline CDR1 and CDR2 sequences are SGHTA and FQGNSA. This CDR3 reads CASSLARRRNQPQHF. The CDR3 DNA is TGTGCCAGCAGCTTAGCACGGCGGAGGAATCAGCCCCAGCATTTT. Supplemented by reference TRBV7-2 and TRBJ1-5, the full variable domain reads GAGVSQSPSNKVTEKGKDVELRCDPISGHTALYWYRQSLGQGLEFLIYFQGNSAPDKSGLPSDRFSAERTGGSVSTLTIQRTQQEDSAVYLCASSLARRRNQPQHFGDGTRLSIL.